This TCR beta chain was captured by sequencing in a study of tumor and adjacent non-tumor tissue in lung cancer. The study's findings and limits: Tumor TCR diversity, when higher, was linked to shorter survival.

This clonotype was recorded once. Its target is not known. The germline gene is not matched at one end of the junction; a read error may be the cause. A modified ARM-PCR protocol with three rounds of nested PCR amplified TCRbeta. From the multiplex PCR reads, TCRdb called clonotypes with MiXCR, one entry per CDR3 protein. The data contain about 90,000 distinct CDR3 sequences, more than 75% of them singletons. CDR1 is MGHRA, CDR2 YSYEKL, per germline. The CDR3 length is 16 residues. No cell sorting was done before RNA was extracted from the tissue. Distant lung tissue was collected more than 3 cm away from the tumor edge.

Sequencing used distant non-tumor lung tissue. The V gene is TRBV4-1, the J gene TRBJ1-6, with a tentative D call TRBD1 (6 bases). The sequence derives from a woman aged 50 to 60 with non-small cell lung cancer. The CDR3 sequence: CASGQGAGRGESPLHF. The CDR3 bases are TGCGCCAGCGGCCAAGGTGCTGGTAGGGGGGAATCACCCCTCCACTTT.